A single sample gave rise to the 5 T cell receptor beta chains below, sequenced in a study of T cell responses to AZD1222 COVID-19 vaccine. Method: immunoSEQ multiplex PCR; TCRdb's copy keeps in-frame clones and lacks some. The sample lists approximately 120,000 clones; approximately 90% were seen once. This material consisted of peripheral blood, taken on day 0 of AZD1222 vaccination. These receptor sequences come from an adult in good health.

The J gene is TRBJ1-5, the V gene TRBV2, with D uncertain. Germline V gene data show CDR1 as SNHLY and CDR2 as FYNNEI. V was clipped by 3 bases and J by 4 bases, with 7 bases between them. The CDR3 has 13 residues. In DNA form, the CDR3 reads TGTGCCAGCAGTGACAGCTTGAATCAGCCCCAGCATTTT. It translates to CASSDSLNQPQHF.

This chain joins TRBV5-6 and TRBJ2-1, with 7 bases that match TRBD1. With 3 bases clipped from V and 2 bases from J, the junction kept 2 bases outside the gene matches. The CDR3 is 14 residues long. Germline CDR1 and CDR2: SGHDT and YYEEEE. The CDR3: CASSWDSTYNEQFF. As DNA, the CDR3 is TGTGCCAGCAGCTGGGACAGCACCTACAATGAGCAGTTCTTC. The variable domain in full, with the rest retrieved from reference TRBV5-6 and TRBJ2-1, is DAGVTQSPTHLIKTRGQQVTLRCSPKSGHDTVSWYQQALGQGPQFIFQYYEEEERQRGNFPDRFSGHQFPNYSSELNVNALLLGDSALYLCASSWDSTYNEQFFGPGTRLTVL.

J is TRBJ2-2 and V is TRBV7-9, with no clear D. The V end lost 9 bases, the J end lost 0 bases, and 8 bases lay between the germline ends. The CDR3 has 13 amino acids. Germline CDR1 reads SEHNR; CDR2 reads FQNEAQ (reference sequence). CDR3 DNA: TGTGCCAGTACCCACACGAACACCGGGGAGCTGTTTTTT. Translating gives CASTHTNTGELFF.

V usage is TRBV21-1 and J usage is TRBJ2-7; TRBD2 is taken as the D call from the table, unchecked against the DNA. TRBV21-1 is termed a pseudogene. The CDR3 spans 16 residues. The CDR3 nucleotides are TGTGCCAGCAGCAAAGTCGGGAGGGCTGGTAGGGACGAGCAGTACTTC. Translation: CASSKVGRAGRDEQYF.

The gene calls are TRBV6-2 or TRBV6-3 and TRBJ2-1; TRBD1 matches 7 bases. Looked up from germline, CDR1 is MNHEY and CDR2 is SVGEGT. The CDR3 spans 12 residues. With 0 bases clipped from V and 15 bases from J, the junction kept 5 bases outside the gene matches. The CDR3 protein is CASSYSRQGRFF. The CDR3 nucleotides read TGTGCCAGCAGTTACTCGCGACAGGGTAGGTTCTTC.